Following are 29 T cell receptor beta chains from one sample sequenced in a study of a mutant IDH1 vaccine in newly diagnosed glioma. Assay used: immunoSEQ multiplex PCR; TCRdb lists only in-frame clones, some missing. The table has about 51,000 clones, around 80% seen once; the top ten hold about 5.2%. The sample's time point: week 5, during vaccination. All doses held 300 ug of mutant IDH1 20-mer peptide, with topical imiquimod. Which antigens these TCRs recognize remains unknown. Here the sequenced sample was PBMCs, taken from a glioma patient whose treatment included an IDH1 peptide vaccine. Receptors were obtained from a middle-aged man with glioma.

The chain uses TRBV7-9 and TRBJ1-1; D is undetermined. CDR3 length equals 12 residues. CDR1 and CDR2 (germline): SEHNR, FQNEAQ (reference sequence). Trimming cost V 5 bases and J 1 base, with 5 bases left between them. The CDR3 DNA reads TGTGCCAGCAGCGCCGGGAACACTGAAGCTTTCTTT. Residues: CASSAGNTEAFF.

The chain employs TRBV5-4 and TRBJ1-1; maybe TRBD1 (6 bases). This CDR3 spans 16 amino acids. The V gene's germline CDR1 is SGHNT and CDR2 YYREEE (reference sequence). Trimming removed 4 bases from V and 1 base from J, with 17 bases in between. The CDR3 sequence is CASSLTGGAWNTEAFF. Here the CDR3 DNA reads TGTGCCAGCAGCCTCACGGGGGGGGCCTGGAACACTGAAGCTTTCTTT.

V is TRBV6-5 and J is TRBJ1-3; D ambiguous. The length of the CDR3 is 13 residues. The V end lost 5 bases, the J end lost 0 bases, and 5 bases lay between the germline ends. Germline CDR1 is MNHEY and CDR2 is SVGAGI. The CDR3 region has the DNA TGTGCCAGCAGTGAACGCTCTGGAAACACCATATATTTT. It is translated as CASSERSGNTIYF.

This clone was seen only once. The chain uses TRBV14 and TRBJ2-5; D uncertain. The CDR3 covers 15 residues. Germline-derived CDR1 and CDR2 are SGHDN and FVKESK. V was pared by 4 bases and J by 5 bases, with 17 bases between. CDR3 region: CASSRQTARSETQYF. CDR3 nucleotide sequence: TGTGCCAGCAGCCGGCAGACGGCGAGAAGTGAGACCCAGTACTTC.

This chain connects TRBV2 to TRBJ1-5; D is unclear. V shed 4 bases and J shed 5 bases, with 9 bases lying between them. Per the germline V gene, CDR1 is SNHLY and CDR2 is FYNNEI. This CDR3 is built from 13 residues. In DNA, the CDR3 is TGTGCCAGCAGTGTGTTGGGAGATCAGCCCCAGCATTTT. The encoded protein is CASSVLGDQPQHF.

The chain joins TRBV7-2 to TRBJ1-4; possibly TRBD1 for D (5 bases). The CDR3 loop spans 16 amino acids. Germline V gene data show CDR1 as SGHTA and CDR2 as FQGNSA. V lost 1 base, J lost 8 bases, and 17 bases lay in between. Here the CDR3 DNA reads TGTGCCAGCAGCTTAGAGGCGAGGACATCCCACGAAAAACTGTTTTTT. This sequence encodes CASSLEARTSHEKLFF.

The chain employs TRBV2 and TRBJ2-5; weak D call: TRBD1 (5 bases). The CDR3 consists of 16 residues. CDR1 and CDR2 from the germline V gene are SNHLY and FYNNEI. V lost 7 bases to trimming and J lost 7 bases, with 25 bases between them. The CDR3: CASTPLVTAPLGTQYF. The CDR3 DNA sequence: TGTGCCAGCACCCCCCTGGTGACAGCGCCCTTAGGGACCCAGTACTTC.

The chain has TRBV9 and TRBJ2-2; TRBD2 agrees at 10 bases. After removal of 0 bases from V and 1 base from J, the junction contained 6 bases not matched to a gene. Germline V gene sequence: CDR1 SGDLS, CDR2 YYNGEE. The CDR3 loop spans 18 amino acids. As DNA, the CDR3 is TGTGCCAGCAGCGTAGGACTAGCGGGTGAGAGGAACACCGGGGAGCTGTTTTTT. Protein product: CASSVGLAGERNTGELFF.

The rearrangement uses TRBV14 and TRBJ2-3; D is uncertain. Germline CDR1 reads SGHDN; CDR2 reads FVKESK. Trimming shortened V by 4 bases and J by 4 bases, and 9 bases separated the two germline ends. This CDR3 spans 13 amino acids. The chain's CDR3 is CASSPNRADTQYF. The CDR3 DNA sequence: TGTGCCAGCAGCCCGAATAGAGCAGATACGCAGTATTTT.

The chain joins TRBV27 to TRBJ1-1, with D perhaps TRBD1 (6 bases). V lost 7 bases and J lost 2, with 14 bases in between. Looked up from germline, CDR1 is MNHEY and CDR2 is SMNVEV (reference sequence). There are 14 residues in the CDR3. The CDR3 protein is CASTADRTNTEAFF. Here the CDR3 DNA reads TGTGCCAGCACTGCCGACAGGACCAACACTGAAGCTTTCTTT.

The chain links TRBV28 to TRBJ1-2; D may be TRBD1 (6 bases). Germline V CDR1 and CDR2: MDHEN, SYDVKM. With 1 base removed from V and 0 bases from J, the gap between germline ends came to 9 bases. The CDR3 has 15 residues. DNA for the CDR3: TGTGCCAGCAGTTTATCGGCAGGGGCTAACTATGGCTACACCTTC. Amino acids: CASSLSAGANYGYTF.

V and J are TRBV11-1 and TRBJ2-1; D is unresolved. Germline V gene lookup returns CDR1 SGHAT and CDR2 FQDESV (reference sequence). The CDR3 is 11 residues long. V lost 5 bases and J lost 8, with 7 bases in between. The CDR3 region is CASSLMDEQFF. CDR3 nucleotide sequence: TGTGCCAGCAGCCTTATGGATGAGCAGTTCTTC.

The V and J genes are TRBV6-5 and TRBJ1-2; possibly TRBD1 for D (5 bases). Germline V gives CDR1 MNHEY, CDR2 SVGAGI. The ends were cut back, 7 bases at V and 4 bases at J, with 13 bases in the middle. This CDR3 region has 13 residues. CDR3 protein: CASTDSRVYGYTF. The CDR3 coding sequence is TGTGCCAGCACCGACAGCAGGGTCTATGGCTACACCTTC.

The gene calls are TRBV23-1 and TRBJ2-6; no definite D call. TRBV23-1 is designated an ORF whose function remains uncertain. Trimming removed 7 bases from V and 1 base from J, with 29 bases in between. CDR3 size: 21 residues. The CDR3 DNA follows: TGCGCCAGCACCCACCCCGCAACCCGTCCGGGCCCAAGGTCTGGGGCCAACGTCCTGACTTTC. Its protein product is CASTHPATRPGPRSGANVLTF.

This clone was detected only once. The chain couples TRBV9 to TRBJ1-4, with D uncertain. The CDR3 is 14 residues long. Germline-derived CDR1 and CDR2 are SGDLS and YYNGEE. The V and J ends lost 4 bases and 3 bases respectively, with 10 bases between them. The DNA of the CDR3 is TGTGCCAGCAGCTCGAGGGCCTCTAATGAAAAACTGTTTTTT. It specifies CASSSRASNEKLFF.

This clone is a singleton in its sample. DNA for the CDR3: TGCAGCGTTGGACAGGGGGCCTCTGGAGAGACCCAGTACTTC. This encodes CSVGQGASGETQYF. V usage is TRBV29-1 and J usage is TRBJ2-5, with TRBD1 identical over 10 bases. J was trimmed by 4 bases and V by 4 bases; bases with no gene match: 6. CDR1 is SQVTM, CDR2 ANQGSEA, per germline. The length of the CDR3 is 14 residues.

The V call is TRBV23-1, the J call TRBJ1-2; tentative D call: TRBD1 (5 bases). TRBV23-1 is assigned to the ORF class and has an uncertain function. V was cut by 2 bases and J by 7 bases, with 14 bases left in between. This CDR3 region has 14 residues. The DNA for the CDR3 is TGCGCCAGCAGTCAAATCGGGGGTGATTGTGGCTACACCTTC. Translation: CASSQIGGDCGYTF.

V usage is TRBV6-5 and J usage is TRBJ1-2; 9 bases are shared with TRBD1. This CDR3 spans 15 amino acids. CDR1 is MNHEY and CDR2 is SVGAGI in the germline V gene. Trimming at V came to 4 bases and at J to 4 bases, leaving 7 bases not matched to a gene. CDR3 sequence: CASSSTGGDIYGYTF. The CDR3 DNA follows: TGTGCCAGCAGTTCTACAGGGGGCGATATCTATGGCTACACCTTC.

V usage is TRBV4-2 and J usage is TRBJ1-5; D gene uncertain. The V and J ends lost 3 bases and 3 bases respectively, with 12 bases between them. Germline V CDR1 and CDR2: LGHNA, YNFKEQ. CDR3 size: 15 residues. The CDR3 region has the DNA TGTGCCAGCAGCCATGTCCCGAGTAACAATCAGCCCCAGCATTTT. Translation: CASSHVPSNNQPQHF.

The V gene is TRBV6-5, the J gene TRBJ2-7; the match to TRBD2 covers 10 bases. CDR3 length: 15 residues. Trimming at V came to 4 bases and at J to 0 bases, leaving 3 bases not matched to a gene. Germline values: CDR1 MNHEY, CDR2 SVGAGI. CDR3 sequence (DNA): TGTGCCAGCAGTTCTACTAGCGGGACCTCCTACGAGCAGTACTTC. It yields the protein CASSSTSGTSYEQYF.

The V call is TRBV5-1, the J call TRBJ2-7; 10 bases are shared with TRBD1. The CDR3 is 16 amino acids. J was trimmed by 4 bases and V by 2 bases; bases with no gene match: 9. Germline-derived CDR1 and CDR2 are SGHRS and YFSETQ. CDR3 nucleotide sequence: TGCGCCAGCAGCTTTGAGGCCGGGACAGGGGCGTACGAGCAGTACTTC. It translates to CASSFEAGTGAYEQYF.

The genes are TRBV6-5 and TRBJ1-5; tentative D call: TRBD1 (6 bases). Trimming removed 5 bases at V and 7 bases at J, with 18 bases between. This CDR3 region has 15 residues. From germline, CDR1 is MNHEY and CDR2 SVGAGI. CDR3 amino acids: CASSPHGQLNQPQHF. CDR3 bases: TGTGCCAGCAGTCCCCACGGACAGTTAAACCAGCCCCAGCATTTT.

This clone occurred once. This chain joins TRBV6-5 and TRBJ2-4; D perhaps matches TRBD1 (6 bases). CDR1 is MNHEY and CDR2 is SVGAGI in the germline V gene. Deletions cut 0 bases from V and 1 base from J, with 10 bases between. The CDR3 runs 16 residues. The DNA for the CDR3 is TGTGCCAGCAGTTACTCGAGGCAGGGGGCCAAAAACATTCAGTACTTC. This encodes CASSYSRQGAKNIQYF.

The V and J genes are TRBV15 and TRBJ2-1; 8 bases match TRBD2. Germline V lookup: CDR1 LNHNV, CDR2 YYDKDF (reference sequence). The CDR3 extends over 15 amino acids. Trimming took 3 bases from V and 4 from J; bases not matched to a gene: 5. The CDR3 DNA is TGTGCCACCAGCAGTAATCGCGGGGGGTACAATGAGCAGTTCTTC. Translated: CATSSNRGGYNEQFF. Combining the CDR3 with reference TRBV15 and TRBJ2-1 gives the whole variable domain DAMVIQNPRYQVTQFGKPVTLSCSQTLNHNVMYWYQQKSSQAPKLLFHYYDKDFNNEADTPDNFQSRRPNTSFCFLDIRSPGLGDTAMYLCATSSNRGGYNEQFFGPGTRLTVL.

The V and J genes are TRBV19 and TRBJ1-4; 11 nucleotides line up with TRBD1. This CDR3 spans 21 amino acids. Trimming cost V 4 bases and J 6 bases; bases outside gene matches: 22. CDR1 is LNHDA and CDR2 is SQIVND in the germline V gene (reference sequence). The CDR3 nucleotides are TGTGCCAGTAGTACCGACCAAATCCGGGACAGGGGGAGCCCAGGGCATGAAAAACTGTTTTTT. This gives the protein CASSTDQIRDRGSPGHEKLFF. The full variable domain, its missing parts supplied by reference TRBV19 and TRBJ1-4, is DGGITQSPKYLFRKEGQNVTLSCEQNLNHDAMYWYRQDPGQGLRLIYYSQIVNDFQKGDIAEGYSVSREKKESFPLTVTSAQKNPTAFYLCASSTDQIRDRGSPGHEKLFFGSGTQLSVL.

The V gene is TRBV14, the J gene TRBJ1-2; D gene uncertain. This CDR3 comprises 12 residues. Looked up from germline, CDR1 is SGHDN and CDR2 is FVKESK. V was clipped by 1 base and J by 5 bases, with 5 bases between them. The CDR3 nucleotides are TGTGCCAGCAGCCAAGGGATTTATGGCTACACCTTC. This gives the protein CASSQGIYGYTF.

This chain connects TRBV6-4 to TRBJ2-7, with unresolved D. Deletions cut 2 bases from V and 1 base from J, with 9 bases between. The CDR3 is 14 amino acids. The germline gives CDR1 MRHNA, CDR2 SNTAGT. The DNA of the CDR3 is TGTGCCAGCAGTGACCCCGGAGTTTCCTACGAGCAGTACTTC. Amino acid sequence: CASSDPGVSYEQYF.

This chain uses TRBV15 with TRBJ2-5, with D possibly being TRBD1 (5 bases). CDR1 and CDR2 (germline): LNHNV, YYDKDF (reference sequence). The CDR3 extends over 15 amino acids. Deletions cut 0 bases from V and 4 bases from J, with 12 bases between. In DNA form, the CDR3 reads TGTGCCACCAGCAGAGATCGACAGAAGGGAGAGACCCAGTACTTC. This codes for CATSRDRQKGETQYF.

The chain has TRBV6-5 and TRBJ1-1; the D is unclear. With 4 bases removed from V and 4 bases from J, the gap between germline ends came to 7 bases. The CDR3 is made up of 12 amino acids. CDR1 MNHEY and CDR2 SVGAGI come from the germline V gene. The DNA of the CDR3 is TGTGCCAGCAGTTTTTCGGGCACTGAAGCTTTCTTT. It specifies CASSFSGTEAFF.